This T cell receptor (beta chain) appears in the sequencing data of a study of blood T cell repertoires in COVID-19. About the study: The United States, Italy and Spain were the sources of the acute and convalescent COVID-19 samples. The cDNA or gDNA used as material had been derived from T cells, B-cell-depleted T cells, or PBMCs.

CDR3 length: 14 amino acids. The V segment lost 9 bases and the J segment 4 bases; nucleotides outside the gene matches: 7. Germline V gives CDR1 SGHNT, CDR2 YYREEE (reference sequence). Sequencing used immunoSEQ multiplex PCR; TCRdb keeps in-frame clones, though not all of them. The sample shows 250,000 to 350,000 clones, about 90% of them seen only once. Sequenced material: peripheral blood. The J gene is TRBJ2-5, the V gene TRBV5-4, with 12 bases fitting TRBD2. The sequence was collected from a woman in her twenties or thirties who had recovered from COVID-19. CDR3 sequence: CATLTSGSTETQYF. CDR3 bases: TGTGCCACCTTGACTAGCGGGAGTACAGAGACCCAGTACTTC.